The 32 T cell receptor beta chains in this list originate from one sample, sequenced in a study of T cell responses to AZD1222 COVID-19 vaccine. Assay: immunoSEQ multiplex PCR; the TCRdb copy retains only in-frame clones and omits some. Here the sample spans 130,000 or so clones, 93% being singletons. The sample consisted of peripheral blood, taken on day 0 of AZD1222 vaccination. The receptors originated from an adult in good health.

The CDR3 DNA sequence: TGCAGTGCTAGTCCCCCCGGGGCTGGTCAGCCCCAGCATTTT. It encodes CSASPPGAGQPQHF. The V gene is TRBV20-1, the J gene TRBJ1-5; TRBD1 might be the D (5 bases). Germline values: CDR1 DFQATT, CDR2 SNEGSKA (reference sequence). The CDR3 length is 14 residues. Between the trimmed V and J ends, which lost 3 bases and 6 bases, there was a span of 15 bases.

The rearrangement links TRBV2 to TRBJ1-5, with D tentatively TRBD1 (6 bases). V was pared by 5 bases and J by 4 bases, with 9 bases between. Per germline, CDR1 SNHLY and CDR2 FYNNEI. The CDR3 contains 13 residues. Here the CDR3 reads CASSWTANQPQHF. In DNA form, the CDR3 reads TGTGCCAGCAGTTGGACAGCTAATCAGCCCCAGCATTTT.

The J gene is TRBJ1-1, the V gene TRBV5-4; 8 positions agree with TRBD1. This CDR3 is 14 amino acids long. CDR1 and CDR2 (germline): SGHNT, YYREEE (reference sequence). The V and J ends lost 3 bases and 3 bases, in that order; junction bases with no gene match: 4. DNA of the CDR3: TGTGCCAGCAGCTGGACAGGGTCCGACACTGAAGCTTTCTTT. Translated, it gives CASSWTGSDTEAFF. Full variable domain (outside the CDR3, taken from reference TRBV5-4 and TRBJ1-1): ETGVTQSPTHLIKTRGQQVTLRCSSQSGHNTVSWYQQALGQGPQFIFQYYREEENGRGNFPPRFSGLQFPNYSSELNVNALELDDSALYLCASSWTGSDTEAFFGQGTRLTVV.

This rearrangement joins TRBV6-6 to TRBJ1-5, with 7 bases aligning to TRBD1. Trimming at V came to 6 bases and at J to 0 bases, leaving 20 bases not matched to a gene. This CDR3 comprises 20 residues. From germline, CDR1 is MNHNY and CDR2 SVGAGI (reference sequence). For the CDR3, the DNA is TGTGCCAGCAGCAATACCCCTTCCCACGACAGGGTTTATAGCAATCAGCCCCAGCATTTT. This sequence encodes CASSNTPSHDRVYSNQPQHF.

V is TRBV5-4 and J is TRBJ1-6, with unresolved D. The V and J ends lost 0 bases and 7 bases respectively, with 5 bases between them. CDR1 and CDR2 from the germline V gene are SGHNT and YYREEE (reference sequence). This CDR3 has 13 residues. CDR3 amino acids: CASSLAPNSPLHF. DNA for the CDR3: TGTGCCAGCAGCTTGGCACCAAATTCACCCCTCCACTTT.

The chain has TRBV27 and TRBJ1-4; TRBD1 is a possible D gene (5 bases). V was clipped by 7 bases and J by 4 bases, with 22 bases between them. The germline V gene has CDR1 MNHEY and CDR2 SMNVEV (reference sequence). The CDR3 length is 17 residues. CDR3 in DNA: TGTGCCAGCACCAAAAGGGGCAGCCGACACCTTAATGAAAAACTGTTTTTT. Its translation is CASTKRGSRHLNEKLFF.

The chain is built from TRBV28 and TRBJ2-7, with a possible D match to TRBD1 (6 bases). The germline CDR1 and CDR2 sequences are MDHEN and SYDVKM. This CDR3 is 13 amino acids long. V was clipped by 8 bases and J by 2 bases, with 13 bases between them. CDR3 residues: CASVRTAAYEQYF. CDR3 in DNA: TGTGCCAGCGTTAGGACAGCCGCCTACGAGCAGTACTTC. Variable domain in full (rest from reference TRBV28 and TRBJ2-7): DVKVTQSSRYLVKRTGEKVFLECVQDMDHENMFWYRQDPGLGLRLIYFSYDVKMKEKGDIPEGYSVSREKKERFSLILESASTNQTSMYLCASVRTAAYEQYFGPGTRLTVT.

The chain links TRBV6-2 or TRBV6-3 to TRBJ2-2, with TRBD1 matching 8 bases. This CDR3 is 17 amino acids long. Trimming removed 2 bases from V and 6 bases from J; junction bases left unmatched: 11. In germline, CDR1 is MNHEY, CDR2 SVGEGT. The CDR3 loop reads CASSYDKGQGVAGELFF. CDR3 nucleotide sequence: TGTGCCAGCAGTTACGACAAAGGACAGGGAGTGGCCGGGGAGCTGTTTTTT.

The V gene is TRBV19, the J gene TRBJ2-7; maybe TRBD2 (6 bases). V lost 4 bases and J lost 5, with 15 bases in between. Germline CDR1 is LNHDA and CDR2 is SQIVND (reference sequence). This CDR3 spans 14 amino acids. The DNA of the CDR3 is TGTGCCAGTAGTAACGGGCTAGCGAACCACGAGCAGTACTTC. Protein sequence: CASSNGLANHEQYF.

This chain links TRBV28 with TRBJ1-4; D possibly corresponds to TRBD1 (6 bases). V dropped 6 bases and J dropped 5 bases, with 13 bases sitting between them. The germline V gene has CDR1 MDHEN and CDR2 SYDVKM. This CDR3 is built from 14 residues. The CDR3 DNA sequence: TGTGCCAGCAGCCTACAGGGCGGGAATGAAAAACTGTTTTTT. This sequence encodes CASSLQGGNEKLFF.

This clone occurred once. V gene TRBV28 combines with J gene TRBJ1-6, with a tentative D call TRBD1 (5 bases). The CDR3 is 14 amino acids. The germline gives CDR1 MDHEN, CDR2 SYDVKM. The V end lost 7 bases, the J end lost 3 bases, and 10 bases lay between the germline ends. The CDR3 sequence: CASTDSFYNSPLHF. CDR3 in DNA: TGTGCCAGCACAGACAGTTTCTATAATTCACCCCTCCACTTT.

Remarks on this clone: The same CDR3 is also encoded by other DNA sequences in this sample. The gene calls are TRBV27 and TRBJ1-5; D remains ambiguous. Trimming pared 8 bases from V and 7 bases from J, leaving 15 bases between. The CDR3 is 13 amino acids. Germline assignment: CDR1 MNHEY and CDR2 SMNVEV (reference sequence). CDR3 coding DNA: TGTGCCAGCTCCCTGGCGGGAGGCCAGCCCCAGCATTTT. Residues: CASSLAGGQPQHF.

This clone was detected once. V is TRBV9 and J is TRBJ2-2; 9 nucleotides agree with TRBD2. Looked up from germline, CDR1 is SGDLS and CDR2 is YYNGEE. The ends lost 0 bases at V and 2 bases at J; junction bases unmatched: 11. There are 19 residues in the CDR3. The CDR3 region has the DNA TGTGCCAGCAGCGTAGGCTGGGGGGCTAGCGGGGTCAACACCGGGGAGCTGTTTTTT. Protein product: CASSVGWGASGVNTGELFF.

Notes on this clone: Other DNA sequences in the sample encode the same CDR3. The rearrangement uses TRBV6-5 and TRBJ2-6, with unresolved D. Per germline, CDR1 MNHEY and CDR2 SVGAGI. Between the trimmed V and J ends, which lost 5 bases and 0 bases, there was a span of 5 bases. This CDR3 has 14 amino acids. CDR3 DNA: TGTGCCAGCAGTCACAGCTCTGGGGCCAACGTCCTGACTTTC. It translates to CASSHSSGANVLTF.

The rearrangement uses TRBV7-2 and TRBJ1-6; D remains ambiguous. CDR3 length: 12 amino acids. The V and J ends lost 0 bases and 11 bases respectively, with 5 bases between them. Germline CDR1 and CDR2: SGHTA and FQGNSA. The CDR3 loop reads CASSLARPPLHF. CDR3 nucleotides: TGTGCCAGCAGCTTAGCCCGTCCACCCCTCCACTTT.

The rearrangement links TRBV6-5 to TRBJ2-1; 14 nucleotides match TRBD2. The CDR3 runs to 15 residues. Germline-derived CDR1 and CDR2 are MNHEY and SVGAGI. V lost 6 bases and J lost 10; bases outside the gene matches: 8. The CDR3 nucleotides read TGTGCCAGCAGGCCGAGACTAGCGGGGGGGCAAGAGCAGTTCTTC. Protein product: CASRPRLAGGQEQFF.

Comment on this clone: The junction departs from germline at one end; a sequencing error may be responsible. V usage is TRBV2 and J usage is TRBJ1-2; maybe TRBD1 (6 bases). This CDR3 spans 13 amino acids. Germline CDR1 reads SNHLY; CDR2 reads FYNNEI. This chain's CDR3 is CASSKASTGGAPF. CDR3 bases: TGTGCCAGCAGTAAGGCCTCTACGGGGGGGGCACCCTTC.

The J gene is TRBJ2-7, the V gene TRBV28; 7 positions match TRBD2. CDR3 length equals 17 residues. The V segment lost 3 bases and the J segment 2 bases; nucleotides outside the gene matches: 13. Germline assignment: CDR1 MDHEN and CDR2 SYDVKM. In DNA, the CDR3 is TGTGCCAGCAGTTTTGGTAATTCGGTAGCGGGCGCCTACGAGCAGTACTTC. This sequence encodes CASSFGNSVAGAYEQYF.

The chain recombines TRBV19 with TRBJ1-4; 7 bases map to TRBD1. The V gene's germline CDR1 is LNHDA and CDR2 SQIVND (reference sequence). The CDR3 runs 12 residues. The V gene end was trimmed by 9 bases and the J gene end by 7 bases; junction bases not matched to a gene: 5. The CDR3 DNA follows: TGTGCCAGCTCCAGGGGGGCTGAAAAACTGTTTTTT. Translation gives CASSRGAEKLFF.

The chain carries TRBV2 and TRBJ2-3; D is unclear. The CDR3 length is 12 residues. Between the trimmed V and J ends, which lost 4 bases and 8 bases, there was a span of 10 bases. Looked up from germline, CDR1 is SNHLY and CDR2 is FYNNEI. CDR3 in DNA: TGTGCCAGCAGTGTCGAGACGGGTACGCAGTATTTT. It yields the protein CASSVETGTQYF.

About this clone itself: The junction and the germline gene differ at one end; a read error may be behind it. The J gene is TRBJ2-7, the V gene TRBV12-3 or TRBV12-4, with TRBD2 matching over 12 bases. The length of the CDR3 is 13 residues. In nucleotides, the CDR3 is TGTGCCAGCAGTACGACTAGCGGGAGCTCTCGTGACTTC. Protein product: CASSTTSGSSRDF.

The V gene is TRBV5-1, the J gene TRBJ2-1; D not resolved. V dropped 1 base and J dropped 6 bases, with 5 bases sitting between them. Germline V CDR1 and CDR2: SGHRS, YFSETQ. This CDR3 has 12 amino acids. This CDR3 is CASSLQTNEQFF. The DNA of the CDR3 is TGCGCCAGCAGCTTGCAGACCAATGAGCAGTTCTTC.

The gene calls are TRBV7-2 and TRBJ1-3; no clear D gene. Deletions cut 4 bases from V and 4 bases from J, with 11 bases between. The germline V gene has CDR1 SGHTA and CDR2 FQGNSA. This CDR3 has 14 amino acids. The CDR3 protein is CASSSTRPGNTIYF. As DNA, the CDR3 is TGTGCCAGCAGCTCAACTCGTCCCGGAAACACCATATATTTT.

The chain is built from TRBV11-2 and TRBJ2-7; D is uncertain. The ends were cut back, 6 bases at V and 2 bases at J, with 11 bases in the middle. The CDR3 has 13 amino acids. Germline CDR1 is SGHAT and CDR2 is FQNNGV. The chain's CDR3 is CASRQDGPYEQYF. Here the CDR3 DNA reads TGTGCCAGCAGACAAGACGGTCCCTACGAGCAGTACTTC.

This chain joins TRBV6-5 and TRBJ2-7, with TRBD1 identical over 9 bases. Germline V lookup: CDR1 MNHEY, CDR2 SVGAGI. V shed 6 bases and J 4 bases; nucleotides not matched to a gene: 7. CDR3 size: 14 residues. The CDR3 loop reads CASSLQGAEYEQYF. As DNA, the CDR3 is TGTGCCAGCAGCCTACAGGGGGCGGAATACGAGCAGTACTTC.

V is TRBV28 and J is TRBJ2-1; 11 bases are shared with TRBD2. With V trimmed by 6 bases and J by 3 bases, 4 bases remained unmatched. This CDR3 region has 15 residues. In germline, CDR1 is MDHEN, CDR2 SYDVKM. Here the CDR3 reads CASRETSGNYNEQFF. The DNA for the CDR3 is TGTGCCAGCAGGGAGACTAGCGGGAACTACAATGAGCAGTTCTTC.

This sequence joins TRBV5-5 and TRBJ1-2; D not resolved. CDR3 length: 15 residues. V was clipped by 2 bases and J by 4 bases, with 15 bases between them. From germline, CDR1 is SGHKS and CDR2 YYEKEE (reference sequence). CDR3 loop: CASSLRPYELYGYTF. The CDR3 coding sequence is TGTGCCAGCAGCTTACGCCCGTATGAGCTCTATGGCTACACCTTC.

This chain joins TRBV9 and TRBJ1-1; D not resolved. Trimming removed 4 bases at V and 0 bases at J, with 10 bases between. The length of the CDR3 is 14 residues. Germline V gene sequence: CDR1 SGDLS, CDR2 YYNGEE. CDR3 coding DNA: TGTGCCAGCAGCCTTTCGGGCCTGAACACTGAAGCTTTCTTT. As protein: CASSLSGLNTEAFF.

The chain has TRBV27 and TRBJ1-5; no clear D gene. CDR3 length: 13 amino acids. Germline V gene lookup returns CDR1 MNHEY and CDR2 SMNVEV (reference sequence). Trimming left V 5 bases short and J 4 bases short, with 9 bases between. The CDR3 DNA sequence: TGTGCCAGCAGTAGGGAACGAAATCAGCCCCAGCATTTT. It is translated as CASSRERNQPQHF.

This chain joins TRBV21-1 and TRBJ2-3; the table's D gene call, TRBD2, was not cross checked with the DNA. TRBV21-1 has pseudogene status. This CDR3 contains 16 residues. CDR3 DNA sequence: TGTGCCAGCAGCAGCCGGGGGGCCGGGAGAACAGATACGCAGTATTTT. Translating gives CASSSRGAGRTDTQYF.

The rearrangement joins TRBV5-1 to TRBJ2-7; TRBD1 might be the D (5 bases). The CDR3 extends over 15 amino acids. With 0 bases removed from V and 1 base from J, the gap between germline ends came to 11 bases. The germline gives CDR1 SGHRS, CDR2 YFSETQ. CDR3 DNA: TGCGCCAGCAGCTTGGCGCAGGGCCCTTCCTACGAGCAGTACTTC. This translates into CASSLAQGPSYEQYF.

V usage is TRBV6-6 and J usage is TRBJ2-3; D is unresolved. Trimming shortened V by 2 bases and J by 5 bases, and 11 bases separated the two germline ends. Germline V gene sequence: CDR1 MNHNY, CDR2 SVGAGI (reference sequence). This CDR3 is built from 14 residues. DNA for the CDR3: TGTGCCAGCAGTTACCCGGCCCGAGGAGATACGCAGTATTTT. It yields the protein CASSYPARGDTQYF.